Given below is one T cell receptor beta chain in context. The antigen is undetermined. The data were obtained in a study of shared clonotypes between healthy human individuals. The germline gives CDR1 SGHRS, CDR2 YFSETQ. The CDR3 is 15 residues long. The V segment lost 3 bases and the J segment 1 base; nucleotides outside the gene matches: 4. General study points: Naive subsets typically showed greater estimated richness than memory subsets. The sharing of roughly 5% of naive CD4 clonotypes was seen across a few donors. Among donors, clonotype sharing was expected to be affected by sequencing depth.

Assay used: immunoSEQ multiplex PCR; TCRdb lists only in-frame clones, some missing. The sample includes 550,000 to 850,000 clones, less than 85% seen only once; the top ten take about 1.8%. The chain has TRBV5-1 and TRBJ1-2; 9 nucleotides align to TRBD1. The source is a woman aged 25 to 45 in good health. Sequencing was done on a sample of memory CD4+ T cells sorted from blood. The subset denotes: CD45RA-negative fraction. As DNA, the CDR3 is TGCGCCAGCAGCTCCGGGACAGGGATTAACTATGGCTACACCTTC. Protein: CASSSGTGINYGYTF.